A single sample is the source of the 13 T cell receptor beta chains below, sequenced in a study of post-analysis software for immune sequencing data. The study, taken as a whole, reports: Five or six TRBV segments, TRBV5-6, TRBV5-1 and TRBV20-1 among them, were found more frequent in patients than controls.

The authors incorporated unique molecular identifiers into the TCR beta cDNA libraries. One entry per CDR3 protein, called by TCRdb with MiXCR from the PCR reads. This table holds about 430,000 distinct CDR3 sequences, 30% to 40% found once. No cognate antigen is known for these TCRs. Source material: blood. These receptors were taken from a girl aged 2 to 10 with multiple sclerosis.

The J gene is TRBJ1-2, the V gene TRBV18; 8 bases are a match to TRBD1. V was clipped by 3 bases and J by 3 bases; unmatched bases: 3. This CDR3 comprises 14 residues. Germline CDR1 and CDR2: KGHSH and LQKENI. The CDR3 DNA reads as TGTGCCAGCTCACCTTCGGACAGGGACTATGGCTACACCTTC. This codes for CASSPSDRDYGYTF.

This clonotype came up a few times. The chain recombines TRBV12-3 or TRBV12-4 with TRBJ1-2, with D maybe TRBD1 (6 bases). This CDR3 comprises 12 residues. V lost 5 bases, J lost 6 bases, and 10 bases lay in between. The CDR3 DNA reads TGTGCCAGCAGTCTTGGACAGCATGGCTACACCTTC. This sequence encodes CASSLGQHGYTF.

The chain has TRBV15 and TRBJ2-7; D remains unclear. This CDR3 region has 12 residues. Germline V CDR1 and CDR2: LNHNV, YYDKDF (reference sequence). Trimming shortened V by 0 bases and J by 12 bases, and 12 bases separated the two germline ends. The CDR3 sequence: CATSRDSQQLYF. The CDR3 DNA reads TGTGCCACCAGCAGAGATAGCCAGCAGCTGTACTTC.

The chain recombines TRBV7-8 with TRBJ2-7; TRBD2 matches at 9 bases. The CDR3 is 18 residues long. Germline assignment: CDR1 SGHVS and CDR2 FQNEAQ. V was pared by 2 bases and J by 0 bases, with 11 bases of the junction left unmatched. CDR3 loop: CASSLTSSGIGGSYEQYF. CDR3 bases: TGTGCCAGCAGCTTAACTTCTAGCGGGATTGGAGGCTCCTACGAGCAGTACTTC.

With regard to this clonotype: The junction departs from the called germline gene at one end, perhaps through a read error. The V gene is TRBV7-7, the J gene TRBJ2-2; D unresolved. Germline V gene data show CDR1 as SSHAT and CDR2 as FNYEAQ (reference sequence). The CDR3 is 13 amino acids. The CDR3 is CASSLGSSGELFF. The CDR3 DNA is TGTGCTAGCAGCTTGGGCTCTAGCGGGGAGCTGTTTTTT. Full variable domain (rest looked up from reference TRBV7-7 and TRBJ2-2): GAGVSQSPRYKVTKRGQDVTLRCDPISSHATLYWYQQALGQGPEFLTYFNYEAQPDKSGLPSDRFSAERPEGSISTLTIQRTEQRDSAMYRCASSLGSSGELFFGEGSRLTVL.

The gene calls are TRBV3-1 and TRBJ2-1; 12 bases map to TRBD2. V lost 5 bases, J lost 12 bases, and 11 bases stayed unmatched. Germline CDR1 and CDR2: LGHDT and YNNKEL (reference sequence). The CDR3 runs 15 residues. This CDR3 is CASSATSGGSIRQFF. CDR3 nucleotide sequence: TGTGCCAGCAGCGCAACTAGCGGGGGGTCCATAAGGCAGTTCTTC.

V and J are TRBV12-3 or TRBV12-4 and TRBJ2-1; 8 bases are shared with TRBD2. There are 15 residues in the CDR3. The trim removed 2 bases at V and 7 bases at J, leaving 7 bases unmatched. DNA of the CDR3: TGTGCCAGCAGTTTAAGGCGACTAGCGATGAATGAGCAGTTCTTC. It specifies CASSLRRLAMNEQFF.

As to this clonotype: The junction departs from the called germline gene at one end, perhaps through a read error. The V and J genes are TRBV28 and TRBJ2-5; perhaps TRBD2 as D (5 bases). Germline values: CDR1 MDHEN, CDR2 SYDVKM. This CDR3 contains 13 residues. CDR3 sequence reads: CASSFLAQATQYF. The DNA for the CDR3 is TGTGCCAGCAGTTTCCTAGCACAAGCGACCCAGTACTTC.

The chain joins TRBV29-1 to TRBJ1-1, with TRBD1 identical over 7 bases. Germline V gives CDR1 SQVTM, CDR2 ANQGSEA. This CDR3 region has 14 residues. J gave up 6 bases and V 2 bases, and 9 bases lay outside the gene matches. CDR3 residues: CSVENRDTGAEAFF. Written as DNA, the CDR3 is TGCAGCGTTGAAAATCGGGACACAGGGGCTGAAGCTTTCTTT.

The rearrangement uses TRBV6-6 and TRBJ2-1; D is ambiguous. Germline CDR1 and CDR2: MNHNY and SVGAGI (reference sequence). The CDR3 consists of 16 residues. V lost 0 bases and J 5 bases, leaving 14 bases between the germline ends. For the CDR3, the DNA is TGTGCCAGCAGTTACTCGAAGGGCAGGCACCACAATGAGCAGTTCTTC. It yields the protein CASSYSKGRHHNEQFF.

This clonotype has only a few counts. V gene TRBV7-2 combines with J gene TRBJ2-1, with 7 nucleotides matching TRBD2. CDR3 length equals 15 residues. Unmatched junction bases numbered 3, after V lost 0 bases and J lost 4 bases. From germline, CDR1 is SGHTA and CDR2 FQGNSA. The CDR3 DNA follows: TGTGCCAGCAGCTTAGCGGGAGCGGGGTACAATGAGCAGTTCTTC. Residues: CASSLAGAGYNEQFF.

CDR3 sequence: CASRGVSSTDTQYF. The CDR3, as DNA: TGTGCCAGCAGGGGCGTTTCTAGCACAGATACGCAGTATTTT. This chain links TRBV6-6 with TRBJ2-3; D unclear. V lost 6 bases and J lost 0, with 10 bases in between. Germline loops: CDR1 MNHNY, CDR2 SVGAGI (reference sequence). This CDR3 comprises 14 residues.

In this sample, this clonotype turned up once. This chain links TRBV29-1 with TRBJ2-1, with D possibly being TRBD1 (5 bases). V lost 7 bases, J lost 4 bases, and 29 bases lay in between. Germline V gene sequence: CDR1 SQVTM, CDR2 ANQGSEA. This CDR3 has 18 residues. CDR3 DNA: TGCAGCGCTACTACTACTAATGATGGACAAAAAAGGTACAATGAGCAGTTCTTC. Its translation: CSATTTNDGQKRYNEQFF.